Detailed here is one T cell receptor beta chain. Its antigen is not identified. The data originate from a study of identical twins. Study results and caveats: Model-predicted out-of-frame TCR alpha sharing fell below observed values in monozygotic twins. Possibly, invariant MAIT and iNKT cells partly confounded zero-insertion analyses.

V lost 3 bases and J 2 bases, leaving 10 bases between the germline ends. CDR1 and CDR2 from the germline V gene are SQVTM and ANQGSEA. The CDR3 has 13 residues. MiXCR was run by TCRdb on the 5' RACE reads, yielding one entry per CDR3 protein. The repertoire has some 730,000 distinct CDR3 sequences, approximately 18% of them found once; the top ten carry around 14%. The same specimen was also included in a second study, on T cells expressing NK-cell markers. That source reports: It was sorted CD3+CD56-NKG2C+, CD3+CD56+NKG2C- and CD3+CD56+NKG2C+ T cells that provided the TCR beta repertoires. Dominant NKG2C+ clonotypes accounted for roughly 1.0-8% of CD8+ T cells in about 6 donors.

The chain combines TRBV29-1 with TRBJ1-2, with TRBD1 as a possible D gene (6 bases). Sequencing used PBMCs. The TCR was taken from a woman between 18 and 29 years old in good health. CDR3 amino acids: CSVDGGPNYGYTF. CDR3 coding DNA: TGCAGCGTTGACGGGGGGCCAAACTATGGCTACACCTTC.